The T cell receptor (beta chain) described here comes from a study of blood T cell repertoires in COVID-19 (dated by TCRdb to 2018 to 2021). As for the study more broadly: Samples from collaborators originated in the United States, Italy and Spain and spanned both the acute and convalescent phases of COVID-19. Deeply sampled blood TCRbeta repertoires from subjects exposed to, actively infected with, or recovered from COVID-19 were included in the dataset. Where available, HLA class I and class II types were taken from metadata supplied by the sample provider and were not determined by assay-based typing. Nearly every sample came with metadata listing a de-identified subject ID, COVID-19 status, age in years and sex. The material from the prospective study consisted of cDNA or gDNA derived from T cells, B-cell-depleted T cells, or PBMCs. The samples were drawn from the first 160 participants of the ongoing ImmuneRACE study and from 950 to 1,500 subjects provided by 6 global collaborators. The repertoires were made available in a free public database intended to serve as a resource for research on the immune response to SARS-CoV-2. Findings and caveats that apply to the study as a whole: How much clinical and demographic metadata was included differed by source and by participant, and the metadata was provided uncurated.

With respect to this clone: No cognate antigen has been identified for it. Base-call qualities are not available, and no considerably larger clone is one nucleotide away. The same CDR3 also results from other DNA sequences found in this sample.

The germline V gene specifies KGHSH as CDR1 and LQKENI as CDR2. Inclusive of the bounding cysteine and phenylalanine, the CDR3 is 14 residues long. Only the CDR3 portion is preserved as DNA: 42 bases, with reading frame beginning at the first base. Between the V and J ends, shortened by 4 bases and 2 bases respectively, the junction contains 10 bases. Whole blood was collected in K2EDTA tubes by collaborating institutions according to the institutions' own protocols. For TCRbeta analysis, collaborators shipped samples as frozen whole blood, isolated PBMCs, or DNA extracted from either of those sample types. The immunoSEQ Assay, a bias-controlled multiplex PCR, was used to amplify TCRbeta CDR3 regions from genomic DNA. In the source study's methods: The number of nucleated cells in each sample was estimated by amplification of reference gene primers within the assay. To quantify the absolute abundance of each unique TCRbeta CDR3 rearrangement, sequence reads were collapsed and filtered. For each sample, productive Simpson clonality was calculated by taking the square root of Simpson's diversity index across productive rearrangements. TCRdb carries this immuneACCESS record with in-frame sequences only. Its versions omit some clonotypes, under half of them owing to an unresolved V gene in the studies checked, with the rest unexplained. The V and J calls and clone size are taken from that table; D and trimming were inferred from the DNA. The sample contains roughly 170,000 clones, over 75% of them found a single time. Clones ranked in the top ten supply 26% of the sample.

This receptor was obtained from a woman aged 70-85 years with acute or convalescent COVID-19. Sequenced sample: peripheral blood. The sequence is built from TRBV18 and TRBJ2-3; no confident D gene assignment can be made. The DNA reads as follows: TGTGCCAGCTCACGTACGGGTGCCACAGATACGCAGTATTTT. Translated, this is CASSRTGATDTQYF.